This is a list of T cell receptor beta chains from one sample in a study of a mutant IDH1 vaccine in newly diagnosed glioma. These TCRs are of unknown antigen specificity. The protocol was immunoSEQ multiplex PCR, while the TCRdb copy is restricted to in-frame clones and leaves out a portion. The data contain some 47,000 clones, around 81% of them singletons. The material sequenced was PBMCs, taken from a glioma patient whose treatment included an IDH1 peptide vaccine. Receptors originate from a woman aged 40 to 50 with glioma. Some clones in this sample may be carry-over from other donors' samples. The CDR3 runs from the conserved cysteine through the conserved F or W. D genes are given only for firm matches. Size is omitted from some rows. Given values are once, few, many or a class for expanded clones.

13	-	TRBJ2-3	-	TRBV7-2	CASSIGSTDTQYF	TGTGCCAGCAGCATAGGCAGCACAGATACGCAGTATTTT
15	-	TRBJ1-3	-	TRBV5-6	CASSLRGAGGNTIYF	TGTGCCAGCAGCTTGAGAGGGGCCGGAGGAAACACCATATATTTT
14	-	TRBJ2-5	-	TRBV2	CARGGRRGWETQYF	TGTGCCAGGGGGGGGCGAAGGGGTTGGGAGACCCAGTACTTC
14	-	TRBJ2-1	TRBD2	TRBV9	CASSVHGGGNEQFF	TGTGCCAGCAGCGTTCATGGGGGAGGGAATGAGCAGTTCTTC
16	-	TRBJ2-1	TRBD1	TRBV7-8	CASNRIGQGDYNEQFF	TGTGCCAGCAACAGGATCGGACAGGGGGACTACAATGAGCAGTTCTTC
13	few	TRBJ1-1	-	TRBV18	CASSPGWGTEAFF	TGTGCCAGCTCACCAGGGTGGGGCACTGAAGCTTTCTTT
11	-	TRBJ2-7	-	TRBV6-1	CASGTPYEQYF	TGTGCCAGCGGGACTCCTTACGAGCAGTACTTC
14	-	TRBJ2-7	-	TRBV5-8	CASSLVVGVVEQYF	TGTGCCAGCAGCTTGGTGGTCGGGGTTGTCGAGCAGTACTTC
12	-	TRBJ2-7	-	TRBV4-2	CASSPSSYEQYF	TGTGCCAGCAGCCCAAGCTCCTACGAGCAGTACTTC
12	-	TRBJ2-7	-	TRBV19	CASRSGLYEQYF	TGTGCCAGTAGGAGTGGACTTTACGAGCAGTACTTC
17	-	TRBJ1-1	-	TRBV5-1	CEALTGGMYRCDTEAFF	-
13	-	TRBJ1-1	-	TRBV19	CASSTSVNTEAFF	TGTGCCAGTAGTACCTCAGTGAACACTGAAGCTTTCTTT
17	-	TRBJ2-1	TRBD2	TRBV5-6	CASSPRTSGSGDNEQFF	TGTGCCAGCAGCCCCCGGACTAGCGGGAGTGGCGACAATGAGCAGTTCTTC
13	-	TRBJ1-1	-	TRBV15	CATSRFGNTEAFF	TGTGCCACCAGCAGGTTTGGGAACACTGAAGCTTTCTTT
14	few	TRBJ1-5	TRBD1	TRBV27	CASSSGGGNQPQHF	TGTGCCAGCAGTTCAGGGGGAGGTAATCAGCCCCAGCATTTT
12	-	TRBJ2-5	-	TRBV7-6	CASSLGESTQYF	TGTGCCAGCAGCTTAGGGGAATCGACCCAGTACTTC
14	-	TRBJ1-2	TRBD1	TRBV5-6	CASSSTGIVYGYTF	TGTGCCAGCAGCTCGACAGGGATCGTCTATGGCTACACCTTC
14	-	TRBJ2-5	TRBD1	TRBV9	CASSVQGALETQYF	TGTGCCAGCAGCGTACAGGGGGCCCTCGAGACCCAGTACTTC
15	-	TRBJ1-3	-	TRBV18	CASSPLGAGGNTIYF	TGTGCCAGCTCACCACTAGGAGCAGGCGGAAACACCATATATTTT
11	-	TRBJ1-1	-	TRBV20-1	CSAAQGTEAFF	TGCAGTGCCGCGCAAGGAACTGAAGCTTTCTTT
15	-	TRBJ2-1	-	TRBV19	CASKIADRSYNEQFF	TGTGCCAGTAAAATAGCGGACCGCTCCTACAATGAGCAGTTCTTC
15	-	TRBJ2-3	TRBD2	TRBV5-4	CASSVTSGLWDTQYF	TGTGCCAGCAGCGTGACTAGCGGGCTGTGGGATACGCAGTATTTT
15	-	TRBJ1-2	TRBD1	TRBV5-1	CASSLVTGGEYGYTF	TGCGCCAGCAGCTTGGTGACAGGGGGCGAATATGGCTACACCTTC
15	-	TRBJ2-3	-	TRBV5-4	CASSLAGDRTDTQYF	TGTGCCAGCAGCTTGGCCGGGGACCGCACAGATACGCAGTATTTT
15	-	TRBJ2-2	-	TRBV5-5	CASSGGATNTGELFF	TGTGCCAGCAGTGGAGGGGCTACGAACACCGGGGAGCTGTTTTTT
14	-	TRBJ2-5	-	TRBV5-5	CASSPLRVQETQYF	TGTGCCAGCAGCCCCCTCAGGGTTCAAGAGACCCAGTACTTC
14	-	TRBJ1-2	TRBD1	TRBV27	CASSNQGQPYGYTF	TGTGCCAGCAGTAACCAGGGACAGCCCTATGGCTACACCTTC
16	medium-sized	TRBJ2-7	-	TRBV7-9	CASSPQTPGRTYEQYF	TGTGCCAGCAGTCCACAAACCCCGGGACGGACCTACGAGCAGTACTTC
15	-	TRBJ2-1	TRBD2	TRBV7-2	CASTTTSGRTNEQFF	TGTGCCAGCACCACTACTAGCGGGAGAACGAATGAGCAGTTCTTC
13	-	TRBJ2-5	-	TRBV29-1	CSVDPTVQETQYF	TGCAGCGTTGACCCGACAGTACAAGAGACCCAGTACTTC
13	-	TRBJ1-1	-	TRBV11-3	CASSPRDNTEAFF	TGTGCCAGCAGCCCGCGGGACAACACTGAAGCTTTCTTT
13	-	TRBJ2-7	-	TRBV5-1	CASSPLDSYEQYF	TGCGCCAGCAGCCCCTTAGACAGCTACGAGCAGTACTTC
15	-	TRBJ2-3	-	TRBV6-6	CASKQTGKTTDTQYF	TGTGCCAGCAAACAAACCGGGAAAACTACAGATACGCAGTATTTT
15	once	TRBJ1-2	TRBD1	TRBV7-2	CASSLEPGQGRGYTF	TGTGCCAGCAGCTTAGAACCGGGACAGGGACGGGGCTACACCTTC
12	few	TRBJ2-1	-	TRBV4-1	CASSLKGNEQFF	TGCGCCAGCAGCCTTAAGGGGAATGAGCAGTTCTTC
12	-	TRBJ1-1	-	TRBV5-4	CASSDRRTEAFF	TGTGCCAGCAGCGACCGGAGAACTGAAGCTTTCTTT
13	-	TRBJ2-7	TRBD2	TRBV9	CASSAPGGWEQYF	TGTGCCAGCAGCGCTCCCGGGGGGTGGGAGCAGTACTTC
14	-	TRBJ2-7	-	TRBV9	CASSVGGARYEQYF	TGTGCCAGCAGCGTAGGGGGGGCTAGATACGAGCAGTACTTC
14	-	TRBJ1-2	-	TRBV6-4	CASSAGARGYGYTF	TGTGCCAGCAGTGCCGGGGCGCGAGGCTATGGCTACACCTTC
17	few	TRBJ2-3	TRBD2	TRBV2	CASSERGGGTSTDTQYF	TGTGCCAGCAGTGAAAGGGGCGGGGGGACTTCCACAGATACGCAGTATTTT